The clone carrying this TCR beta chain was seen repeatedly, ten times or more. Its antigen remains unidentified. This sample stems from a study of read filtering for tumor transcriptome and immune sequencing. About the research overall: Transcriptome libraries were built from DNase-treated RNA. TCR-mapped reads were about 4.05 to 10.27 million with IR-seq versus roughly 80 to 1,300 with RNA-seq. Overall study results and limits: Correlation between methods rose after single-read clonotypes were removed.

Molecular barcoded adaptors covering alpha/delta and beta/gamma chains were used on roughly 400 ng RNA. TCRdb redid the calling of the reads with MiXCR, one entry per CDR3 protein. The sample lists approximately 50,000 distinct CDR3 sequences, 20% to 25% occurring once. CDR1 SGHTA and CDR2 FQGNSA come from the germline V gene. This CDR3 has 15 amino acids. Germline trimming cut 6 bases from V and 2 bases from J; bases unmatched to any gene: 9. V is TRBV7-2 and J is TRBJ2-7; 8 nucleotides align to TRBD1. The specimen was a population of CD138-negative cells sorted from bone marrow. This clonotype was sampled from a donor aged 40 or over with multiple myeloma. The CDR3 coding sequence is TGTGCCAGCAGACCTACTCGGACAGGGACCTACGAGCAGTACTTC. Amino acids: CASRPTRTGTYEQYF.